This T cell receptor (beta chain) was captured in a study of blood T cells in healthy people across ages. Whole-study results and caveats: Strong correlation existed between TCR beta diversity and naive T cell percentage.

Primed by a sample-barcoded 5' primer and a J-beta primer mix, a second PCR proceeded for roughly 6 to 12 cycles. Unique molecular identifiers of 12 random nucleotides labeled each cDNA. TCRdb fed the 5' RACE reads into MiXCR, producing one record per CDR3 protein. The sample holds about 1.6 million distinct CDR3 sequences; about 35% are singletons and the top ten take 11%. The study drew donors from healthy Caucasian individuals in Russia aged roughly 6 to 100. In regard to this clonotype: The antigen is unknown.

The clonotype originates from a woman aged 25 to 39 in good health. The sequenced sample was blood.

CDR3 sequence (DNA): TGTGCCAGCACCGACTTTTGGCTAGCCAAAAACATTCAGTACTTC. This sequence encodes CASTDFWLAKNIQYF. V usage is TRBV21-1 and J usage is TRBJ2-4. TRBV21-1 is a pseudogene. There are 15 residues in the CDR3.